A single sample is the source of the 19 T cell receptor beta chains below, sequenced in a study of blood T cell repertoires in COVID-19. This table comes from immunoSEQ multiplex PCR, and its TCRdb copy is limited to in-frame clones, with some not included. The repertoire includes more than 200,000 clones, approximately 84% of them detected once, and more than 1.5% sits in the top ten. Material: PBMCs or T cells enriched from blood (not recorded which). Source of these receptors: a man aged 35-49 years who had recovered from COVID-19.

The J gene is TRBJ1-1, the V gene TRBV30; D perhaps matches TRBD1 (6 bases). The CDR3 length is 11 residues. CDR1 and CDR2 from the germline V gene are GTSNPN and SVGIG (reference sequence). V lost 5 bases and J lost 11, with 15 bases in between. This CDR3 is CAWGGGGPAFF. Here the CDR3 DNA reads TGTGCCTGGGGAGGGGGAGGGCCTGCTTTCTTT.

The chain links TRBV30 to TRBJ2-7; 10 nucleotides align to TRBD2. The CDR3 totals 12 residues. From germline, CDR1 is GTSNPN and CDR2 SVGIG (reference sequence). After removal of 6 bases from V and 4 bases from J, the junction contained 3 bases not matched to a gene. The CDR3, as DNA: TGTGCCTGTTCACTAGCGGGGTACGAGCAGTACTTC. This translates into CACSLAGYEQYF.

In this sample, this clone turned up once. The V gene is TRBV20-1, the J gene TRBJ2-7; D is uncertain. The CDR3 totals 11 residues. CDR1 and CDR2 from the germline V gene are DFQATT and SNEGSKA (reference sequence). Trimming shortened V by 3 bases and J by 7 bases, and 10 bases separated the two germline ends. The CDR3 protein is CSARILQEQYF. The CDR3 region has the DNA TGCAGTGCTAGGATTCTGCAGGAGCAGTACTTC.

The gene calls are TRBV29-1 and TRBJ2-2, with 7 bases matching TRBD2. Germline CDR1 SQVTM, CDR2 ANQGSEA. The V gene end was trimmed by 3 bases and the J gene end by 0 bases; junction bases not matched to a gene: 7. The CDR3 is 16 residues long. CDR3 amino acids: CSVEGGRDANTGELFF. CDR3 coding DNA: TGCAGCGTTGAGGGCGGGAGAGACGCGAACACCGGGGAGCTGTTTTTT.

The chain is built from TRBV3-1 (or the pseudogene TRBV3-2) and TRBJ2-3, with 7 bases aligning to TRBD2. The V gene end was trimmed by 4 bases and the J gene end by 1 base; junction bases not matched to a gene: 5. Germline V gives CDR1 LGHDT, CDR2 YNNKEL (reference sequence). CDR3 length equals 15 residues. The CDR3 region has the DNA TGTGCCAGCAGCCCGTTCCGGGGGGGCACAGATACGCAGTATTTT. It codes for CASSPFRGGTDTQYF.

CDR3 bases: TGTGCCAGCAGTGAAGCGTGGGGCGGGACTGGTGGCTACACCTTC. Amino acid sequence: CASSEAWGGTGGYTF. The chain uses TRBV2 and TRBJ1-2, with D possibly being TRBD1 (5 bases). Germline CDR1 reads SNHLY; CDR2 reads FYNNEI. Trimming cost V 0 bases and J 7 bases, with 15 bases left between them. The CDR3 is 15 amino acids. Combining the CDR3 with reference TRBV2 and TRBJ1-2 gives the whole variable domain EPEVTQTPSHQVTQMGQEVILRCVPISNHLYFYWYRQILGQKVEFLVSFYNNEISEKSEIFDDQFSVERPDGSNFTLKIRSTKLEDSAMYFCASSEAWGGTGGYTFGSGTRLTVV.

The CDR3 nucleotides read TGTGCCAGCAGTTTAGACACTAGATCCTACAATGAGCAGTTCTTC. Protein: CASSLDTRSYNEQFF. This sequence joins TRBV27 and TRBJ2-1; tentatively, D is TRBD2 (5 bases). This CDR3 has 15 residues. Germline V gene sequence: CDR1 MNHEY, CDR2 SMNVEV (reference sequence). Trimming took off 2 bases at V and 1 base at J, with 9 bases between the two ends.

The rearrangement uses TRBV27 and TRBJ2-7, with D tentatively TRBD1 (5 bases). Per the germline V gene, CDR1 is MNHEY and CDR2 is SMNVEV (reference sequence). Trimming took 0 bases from V and 7 from J, leaving 13 bases between them. This CDR3 spans 14 amino acids. In DNA, the CDR3 is TGTGCCAGCAGTTTATCTCGGGCAGGGCTGGAGCAGTACTTC. Amino acids: CASSLSRAGLEQYF.

The chain carries TRBV28 and TRBJ2-1, with a tentative D call TRBD2 (6 bases). The V end was cut by 6 bases, the J end by 4 bases, with 10 bases between. The CDR3 is 13 amino acids. Germline CDR1 reads MDHEN; CDR2 reads SYDVKM. CDR3 region: CASSGGPYNEQFF. The CDR3 region has the DNA TGTGCCAGCAGCGGGGGACCATACAATGAGCAGTTCTTC.

This clone occurred once. The chain links TRBV14 to TRBJ2-3; 8 bases are shared with TRBD2. There are 16 residues in the CDR3. Germline V CDR1 and CDR2: SGHDN, FVKESK. The trim removed 1 base at V and 2 bases at J, leaving 5 bases unmatched. The CDR3 protein is CASSQVGGGTTDTQYF. For the CDR3, the DNA is TGTGCCAGCAGCCAAGTGGGCGGGGGGACCACAGATACGCAGTATTTT. Looking up the rest from reference TRBV14 and TRBJ2-3 gives the full variable domain: EAGVTQFPSHSVIEKGQTVTLRCDPISGHDNLYWYRRVMGKEIKFLLHFVKESKQDESGMPNNRFLAERTGGTYSTLKVQPAELEDSGVYFCASSQVGGGTTDTQYFGPGTRLTVL.

The chain has TRBV9 and TRBJ1-5; unclear D gene. The CDR3 consists of 14 residues. CDR1 SGDLS and CDR2 YYNGEE come from the germline V gene. Trimming pared 0 bases from V and 3 bases from J, leaving 7 bases between. The CDR3 DNA sequence: TGTGCCAGCAGCGTAGCTAGCGTCAATCAGCCCCAGCATTTT. The encoded protein is CASSVASVNQPQHF.

The chain links TRBV9 to TRBJ2-5, with TRBD2 identical over 13 bases. CDR3 length equals 16 residues. Germline CDR1 and CDR2: SGDLS and YYNGEE. The trim removed 0 bases at V and 5 bases at J, leaving 4 bases unmatched. Here the CDR3 DNA reads TGTGCCAGCAGCGTAGGACTAGCGGGGGGTGGCGAGACCCAGTACTTC. The encoded protein is CASSVGLAGGGETQYF.

Here the CDR3 reads CASSEGSGGTLHF. The DNA for the CDR3 is TGTGCCAGCAGTGAAGGGTCAGGGGGGACCCTCCACTTT. The chain has TRBV2 and TRBJ1-6; 7 nucleotides align to TRBD1. Unmatched junction bases numbered 5, after V lost 1 base and J lost 14 bases. CDR3 length equals 13 residues. Germline CDR1 and CDR2: SNHLY and FYNNEI.

The gene calls are TRBV7-3 and TRBJ2-3; the D gene is possibly TRBD2 (5 bases). The V end lost 3 bases, the J end lost 1 base, and 11 bases lay between the germline ends. This CDR3 is 15 amino acids long. CDR1 is SGHTA and CDR2 is FQGTGA in the germline V gene. The CDR3 sequence: CASSFGRTGTDTQYF. The CDR3 DNA follows: TGTGCCAGCAGCTTTGGACGGACTGGCACAGATACGCAGTATTTT. Full variable domain (outside the CDR3, taken from reference TRBV7-3 and TRBJ2-3): GAGVSQTPSNKVTEKGKYVELRCDPISGHTALYWYRQSLGQGPEFLIYFQGTGAADDSGLPNDRFFAVRPEGSVSTLKIQRTERGDSAVYLCASSFGRTGTDTQYFGPGTRLTVL.

This sequence joins TRBV6-5 and TRBJ1-2; TRBD1 agrees at 7 bases. Germline CDR1 and CDR2: MNHEY and SVGAGI. V shed 2 bases, J shed 4 bases, and the junction held 7 bases outside the gene matches. The CDR3 contains 15 residues. Here the CDR3 DNA reads TGTGCCAGCAGTTACGGACAGGAGGAAAGCTATGGCTACACCTTC. Translated, it gives CASSYGQEESYGYTF.

V gene TRBV11-1 combines with J gene TRBJ2-7; 9 bases are a match to TRBD1. This CDR3 comprises 16 residues. V dropped 3 bases and J dropped 5; count of bases not matched to a gene: 11. The germline V gene encodes CDR1 SGHAT and CDR2 FQDESV (reference sequence). CDR3 amino acids: CASSFVSGQGIHEQYF. Written as DNA, the CDR3 is TGTGCCAGCAGCTTCGTATCCGGACAGGGGATCCACGAGCAGTACTTC.

The chain combines TRBV18 with TRBJ1-2; 7 bases agree with TRBD1. After removal of 3 bases from V and 0 bases from J, the junction contained 13 bases not matched to a gene. CDR1 is KGHSH and CDR2 is LQKENI in the germline V gene. The CDR3 spans 18 residues. The DNA of the CDR3 is TGTGCCAGCTCACCTAATCATAGGACAGGAGATCCTAACTATGGCTACACCTTC. Its translation is CASSPNHRTGDPNYGYTF.

The chain joins TRBV10-1 to TRBJ1-5, with D possibly being TRBD1 (6 bases). Trimming left V 2 bases short and J 7 bases short, with 18 bases between. The CDR3 covers 16 residues. Germline CDR1 WNHNN, CDR2 SYGVQD (reference sequence). The CDR3 here is CASSEAPPGVGQPQHF. In nucleotides, the CDR3 is TGCGCCAGCAGTGAGGCCCCCCCAGGGGTGGGCCAGCCCCAGCATTTT.

The chain is built from TRBV6-5 and TRBJ1-6; 7 bases fit TRBD1. V shed 10 bases and J 7 bases; nucleotides not matched to a gene: 13. Germline CDR1 is MNHEY and CDR2 is SVGAGI. The CDR3 extends over 15 amino acids. Here the CDR3 DNA reads TGTGCCACCAAAACCGGGACAGACAGAAATTCACCCCTCCACTTT. This codes for CATKTGTDRNSPLHF.